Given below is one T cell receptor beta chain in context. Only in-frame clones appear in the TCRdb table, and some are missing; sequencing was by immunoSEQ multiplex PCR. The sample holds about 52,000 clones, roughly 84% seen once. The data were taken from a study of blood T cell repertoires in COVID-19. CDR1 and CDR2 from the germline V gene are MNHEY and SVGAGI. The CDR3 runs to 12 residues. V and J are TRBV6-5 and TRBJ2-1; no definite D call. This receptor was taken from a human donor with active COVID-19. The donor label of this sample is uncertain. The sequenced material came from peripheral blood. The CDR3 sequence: CVIRSSYNEQFF. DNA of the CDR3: TGTGTAATTAGGAGCTCCTACAATGAGCAGTTCTTC.